This T cell receptor (beta chain) was identified during a study of T cell repertoires in cytomegalovirus infection. Study-level background: Based on public TCR beta signatures, there were indications of CMV infection and of a matching HLA type. Study-level points and caveats: The ex vivo response showed dominance by HLA-C-restricted CMV-specific TCR beta clonotypes. Frequencies of public TCR beta families were cumulated, and this identified carriers of CMV plus the relevant HLA.

Via MiXCR, TCRdb re-called the reads, giving one row per CDR3 protein. The table lists some 440,000 distinct CDR3 sequences, 25% to 40% of them singletons, with around 13% in the top ten. V was clipped by 6 bases and J by 0 bases; unmatched bases: 3. Germline loops: CDR1 MRHNA, CDR2 SNTAGT. The CDR3 is made up of 16 amino acids. As to this clonotype: Its antigen remains unknown.

This sequence joins TRBV6-4 and TRBJ2-3, with TRBD2 matching over 13 bases. The TCR was taken from a human donor in good health (CMV status not recorded). Some clones in this sample may be carry-over from other donors' samples. Sequencing was performed on PBMCs. CDR3 amino acids: CASSGLAGASTDTQYF. CDR3 in DNA: TGTGCCAGCAGCGGACTAGCGGGGGCTAGCACAGATACGCAGTATTTT.